The rows below give T cell receptor beta chains drawn from one sample of a study of T cell repertoires in cytomegalovirus infection. No antigens are known for them. Using its own MiXCR run on the reads, TCRdb lists one record per CDR3 protein. The profile shows hundreds of thousands of distinct CDR3 sequences, around 31% of them singletons. Specimen: cultured PBMCs, collected from culture after CMV antigen stimulation. The receptor source for this set is a human donor in good health (CMV status not recorded). Some clones in this sample may be carry-over from other donors' samples. CDR3s include the opening cysteine and the closing phenylalanine or tryptophan. The D gene is left open where the match is weak. The listing skips clone size in some rows; elsewhere it reads once, few, many or a size class.

d_call	v_call	clone_size	j_call	cdr3_nt	cdr3_aa
NA	TRBV7-8	many	TRBJ1-1	TGTGCCAGCAGCTTAGGGGGATGGGATGAAGCTTTCTTT	CASSLGGWDEAFF
TRBD1	TRBV20-1	NA	TRBJ2-7	TGCAGTGCAGCCCGGGGACAGGGGGAGGACGAGCAGTACTTC	CSAARGQGEDEQYF
NA	TRBV7-6	NA	TRBJ2-3	TGTGCCAGCAGCTTAGGTCTGGGGAGGGATACGCAGTATTTT	CASSLGLGRDTQYF
NA	TRBV7-9	NA	TRBJ1-1	TGTGCCAGCAGTCGGGGCCCCATGAACACTGAAGCTTTCTTT	CASSRGPMNTEAFF
NA	TRBV18	NA	TRBJ1-2	TGTGCCAGCTCACCGGTGACAGGACCTAATGGCTACACCTTC	CASSPVTGPNGYTF
NA	TRBV7-7	few	TRBJ2-3	TGTGCCAGCAGCCCCTCACGGGGCCCGACAGATACGCAGTATTTT	CASSPSRGPTDTQYF
NA	TRBV7-6	few	TRBJ2-7	TGTGCCAGCAGCTCAAGTTGGGCAGTCTACGAGCAGTACTTC	CASSSSWAVYEQYF
NA	TRBV6-6	NA	TRBJ1-1	TGTGCCAGCAGTCAGGACACTGAAGCTTTCTTT	CASSQDTEAFF
TRBD2	TRBV7-6	NA	TRBJ2-1	TGTGCCAGCAGCTCGCTAGCGGATTCCTACAATGAGCAGTTCTTC	CASSSLADSYNEQFF
NA	TRBV11-2	NA	TRBJ2-1	TGTGCCAGCAGCCCACCGGGATGGGGCAATGAGCAGTTCTTC	CASSPPGWGNEQFF
TRBD2	TRBV28	NA	TRBJ2-5	TGTGCCAGCAGTCTTTTGGGGACTAGCGGGGTGGAGACCCAGTACTTC	CASSLLGTSGVETQYF
TRBD2	TRBV7-2	NA	TRBJ2-7	TGTGCCAGCAGCTTGACTAGCGGGATCTATCAACTCGAGCAGTACTTC	CASSLTSGIYQLEQYF
NA	TRBV7-2	NA	TRBJ2-3	TGTGCCAGCAGCTTTTGGGGCCGTCGGGCAGATACGCAGTATTTT	CASSFWGRRADTQYF
TRBD2	TRBV7-6	NA	TRBJ2-2	TGTGCCAGCAGCACCTGGACTAGCGGGGGGGCCGAGGTCGCCGGGGAGCTGTTTTTT	CASSTWTSGGAEVAGELFF
TRBD2	TRBV7-6	NA	TRBJ2-5	TGTGCCAGCAGCCCTAGGGTAGCGGGAGAGACCCAGTACTTC	CASSPRVAGETQYF
TRBD1	TRBV7-6	NA	TRBJ1-1	TGTGCCAGCAGCCCAAGGACAGGGTATTTGAACACTGAAGCTTTCTTT	CASSPRTGYLNTEAFF
TRBD1	TRBV4-3	few	TRBJ2-3	TGCGCCAGCAGCCAAGACTCCAGGGGGCGAGATACGCAGTATTTT	CASSQDSRGRDTQYF
TRBD2	TRBV19	NA	TRBJ2-3	TGTGCCAGTAGCCACAGACTAGCGGGAACAGATACGCAGTATTTT	CASSHRLAGTDTQYF
NA	TRBV7-2	many	TRBJ1-2	TGTGCCAGCAGCTCTCCAGGGGAAAGGCACTATGGCTACACCTTC	CASSSPGERHYGYTF
NA	TRBV7-8	many	TRBJ1-5	TGTGCCAGCAGCCTCCGGGGAGGAGACAAACTATCAGCGGCCCAGCATTTT	CASSLRGGDKLSAAQHF
NA	TRBV7-8	few	TRBJ1-6	TGTGCCAGCAGCGCCTACGATGTATTTAATTCACCCCTCCACTTT	CASSAYDVFNSPLHF
TRBD2	TRBV28	NA	TRBJ2-1	TGTGCCAGCGAGCGGGGTTACAATGAGCAGTTCTTC	CASERGYNEQFF
TRBD2	TRBV6-8	NA	TRBJ2-3	TGTGCCAGCAGTTCAGGGAGGGCAGATACGCAGTATTTT	CASSSGRADTQYF
NA	TRBV27	NA	TRBJ1-2	TGTGCCAGCAGTTTATCAGGGTTGGGGGGCTACACCTTC	CASSLSGLGGYTF
NA	TRBV7-9	many	TRBJ1-1	TGTGCCAGCTCGACCGGGGACACTGAAGCTTTCTTT	CASSTGDTEAFF
TRBD1	TRBV6-6	NA	TRBJ2-7	TGTGCCAGCAGTTACCCTTCGGCAGGGGGCGAGGAGCAGTACTTC	CASSYPSAGGEEQYF
NA	TRBV4-1	NA	TRBJ2-1	TGCGCCAGCAGCCAAGAGCGGGCCAATTACAATGAGCAGTTCTTC	CASSQERANYNEQFF
TRBD2	TRBV19	few	TRBJ2-3	TGTGCCAGTAGTTACGGACTAGCGTCTCCTTCTAGCACAGATACGCAGTATTTT	CASSYGLASPSSTDTQYF
TRBD2	TRBV7-2	NA	TRBJ2-3	TGTGCCAGCAGCTTCAGAAGTAGCGGGGTCACAGATACGCAGTATTTT	CASSFRSSGVTDTQYF
NA	TRBV7-2	few	TRBJ1-6	TGTGCCAGCAGCATTAATCCAGGGTCTACTTCACCCCTCCACTTT	CASSINPGSTSPLHF
NA	TRBV30	once	TRBJ2-3	TGTGCCTGGGGCCGAAACAGGGCAGATACGCAGTATTTT	CAWGRNRADTQYF
NA	TRBV7-8	many	TRBJ2-3	TGTGCCAGCAGCTTAGGATGGTCTAGCACAGATACGCAGTATTTT	CASSLGWSSTDTQYF
NA	TRBV12-3/TRBV12-4	NA	TRBJ2-5	TGTGCCAGCAGTACGGACGTCAGAGAGACCCAGTACTTC	CASSTDVRETQYF
NA	TRBV12-3/TRBV12-4	many	TRBJ1-1	TGTGCCAGCAGTCCCGGGGGAACTGAAGCTTTCTTT	CASSPGGTEAFF
NA	TRBV7-2	many	TRBJ1-5	TGTGCCAGCAGCCGCTACAGGGATCAGCCCCAGCATTTT	CASSRYRDQPQHF
NA	TRBV14	NA	TRBJ2-2	TGTGCCAGCAGCCAAATCTTGAACACCGGGGAGCTGTTTTTT	CASSQILNTGELFF
TRBD1	TRBV20-1	NA	TRBJ1-5	TGCAGTGCTGGGGGAGGGACAGCTAGCAATCAGCCCCAGCATTTT	CSAGGGTASNQPQHF
NA	TRBV4-1	few	TRBJ1-2	TGCGCCAGCAGCCTAGCGAGGGGGTACAACTATGGCTACACCTTC	CASSLARGYNYGYTF
NA	TRBV7-6	NA	TRBJ1-1	TGTGCCAGCGGGGGAGGGGGGTCTGAAGCTTTCTTT	CASGGGGSEAFF
NA	TRBV4-1	NA	TRBJ1-3	TGCGCCAGCAGCCCCCGTGAGGGATCCGGAAACACCATATATTTT	CASSPREGSGNTIYF
TRBD2	TRBV4-1	NA	TRBJ2-3	TGCGCCAGCAGCCACCAGCGGGGGGCCTTAAGCACAGATACGCAGTATTTT	CASSHQRGALSTDTQYF
TRBD2	TRBV7-8	NA	TRBJ2-1	TGTGCCAGCAGCTCACCTAGCGGAAGCTCCTACAATGAGCAGTTCTTC	CASSSPSGSSYNEQFF
NA	TRBV6-5	few	TRBJ2-3	TGTGCCAGCAGCCTACTCTGGGGAGATACGCAGTATTTT	CASSLLWGDTQYF
NA	TRBV10-3	few	TRBJ2-3	TGTGCCATCAGTGAGTCTCTGGGGGATACGCAGTATTTT	CAISESLGDTQYF
NA	TRBV18	NA	TRBJ2-5	TGTGCCAGCTCACGAGTATTCGCCAACCTGGGCGAGACCCAGTACTTC	CASSRVFANLGETQYF